This paragraph covers one TCR beta chain sequence. This sample is part of a study of blood T cell repertoires in COVID-19. The wider study: Donors in the United States, Italy and Spain gave samples during acute or convalescent COVID-19.

CDR1 is MNHEY, CDR2 SVGAGI, per germline. This CDR3 is 14 amino acids long. The V end lost 7 bases, the J end lost 0 bases, and 12 bases lay between the germline ends. Libraries were prepared by immunoSEQ multiplex PCR; TCRdb keeps only in-frame clonotypes and omits some of them. The table lists about 350,000 clones, about nine tenths of them singletons. Seattle patients were enrolled while actively infected and followed longitudinally. Sequencing was performed on peripheral blood. The TCR sequence derives from a woman between 65 and 79 years old with COVID-19, enrolled during active disease. This chain links TRBV6-5 with TRBJ1-2; D is unclear. The DNA for the CDR3 is TGTGCCAGCACCGCCCAGCTAGCTAACTATGGCTACACCTTC. This translates into CASTAQLANYGYTF.